Below, 15 T cell receptor beta chains from the same sample are listed, as sequenced in a study of cytomegalovirus exposure and HLA in healthy donors (TCRdb year 2017). Receptor libraries were prepared by the immunoSEQ multiplex PCR assay. For the multiplex PCR, a mixture combining 60 forward primers for TCR Vbeta segments and 13 reverse primers for TCR Jbeta segments was used. The table was pulled from immuneACCESS by TCRdb, which kept in-frame rearrangements only. Such tables lose some clones; where checked, under half of the loss comes from unresolved V genes, and the rest has no known cause. The sample table records under 80,000 clones; 75% of these occur just once. The ten top clones hold about 7% of the sample. Sequencing was done on a sample of PBMCs. The receptors were gathered from a woman aged 40-49 years in good health and CMV-seronegative.

The CDR3 coding sequence is TGTGCCAGCAGCTTGGGTCAGGGGGACACCGGGGAGCTGTTTTTT. Translated, it gives CASSLGQGDTGELFF. The rearrangement joins TRBV5-4 to TRBJ2-2; 7 nucleotides align to TRBD1. Unmatched junction bases numbered 2, after V lost 0 bases and J lost 3 bases. CDR1 is SGHNT, CDR2 YYREEE, per germline (reference sequence). The CDR3 has 15 residues.

The chain joins TRBV11-3 to TRBJ2-2, with 8 bases that match TRBD1. After removal of 5 bases from V and 1 base from J, the junction contained 9 bases not matched to a gene. CDR1 is SGHNT, CDR2 YENEEA, per germline. The CDR3 has 17 residues. CDR3 in amino acids: CASSTGLGTGNTGELFF. The CDR3 bases are TGTGCCAGCAGCACAGGCCTGGGGACAGGGAACACCGGGGAGCTGTTTTTT. The entire variable domain, with the rest obtained from reference TRBV11-3 and TRBJ2-2, is as follows: EAGVVQSPRYKIIEKKQPVAFWCNPISGHNTLYWYLQNLGQGPELLIRYENEEAVDDSQLPKDRFSAERLKGVDSTLKIQPAELGDSAVYLCASSTGLGTGNTGELFFGEGSRLTVL.

This chain uses TRBV5-1 with TRBJ2-5; 7 bases agree with TRBD1. The DNA end favors TRBJ2-7, so the J call may be wrong. This CDR3 spans 15 amino acids. CDR1 is SGHRS, CDR2 YFSETQ, per germline. The CDR3 nucleotides read TGCGCCAGCAGCCCGGGGACAGAGCCTACCTACGAGCAGTACTTC. This codes for CASSPGTEPTYEQYF.

The chain links TRBV28 to TRBJ1-2, with 10 bases matching TRBD1. This CDR3 has 15 residues. V was pared by 6 bases and J by 7 bases, with 11 bases of the junction left unmatched. Looked up from germline, CDR1 is MDHEN and CDR2 is SYDVKM. CDR3 sequence reads: CASRPPGQGKSGYTF. DNA of the CDR3: TGTGCCAGCAGACCCCCGGGACAGGGGAAGAGTGGCTACACCTTC.

This clone has more than one count but fewer than ten. CDR3 sequence: CASSLGGGYGYTF. In nucleotides, the CDR3 is TGCGCCAGCAGCTTGGGGGGGGGCTATGGCTACACCTTC. The gene calls are TRBV5-1 and TRBJ1-2, with a tentative D call TRBD1 (5 bases). CDR3 length equals 13 residues. Germline V CDR1 and CDR2: SGHRS, YFSETQ. Trimming pared 0 bases from V and 4 bases from J, leaving 7 bases between.

The gene calls are TRBV18 and TRBJ2-7; the D gene is possibly TRBD2 (6 bases). The germline CDR1 and CDR2 sequences are KGHSH and LQKENI. The CDR3 extends over 15 amino acids. Deletions cut 2 bases from V and 5 bases from J, with 16 bases between. CDR3 coding DNA: TGTGCCAGCTCACCAGGGTCGACGGGGGACCACGAGCAGTACTTC. Translation gives CASSPGSTGDHEQYF.

The CDR3 is CASSQGLDPYNEQFF. In nucleotides, the CDR3 is TGTGCCAGTAGTCAGGGACTAGATCCCTACAATGAGCAGTTCTTC. This sequence joins TRBV19 and TRBJ2-1; 8 bases map to TRBD2. The CDR3 extends over 15 amino acids. The V segment lost 5 bases and the J segment 2 bases; nucleotides outside the gene matches: 5. In germline, CDR1 is LNHDA, CDR2 SQIVND (reference sequence).

This clone was found a few times. The chain carries TRBV14 and TRBJ2-1; TRBD2 agrees at 9 bases. V was pared by 4 bases and J by 8 bases, with 12 bases of the junction left unmatched. The CDR3 totals 16 residues. In germline, CDR1 is SGHDN, CDR2 FVKESK. The CDR3 bases are TGTGCCAGCAGCCTTCTAGCGGGGCTTACCTCGGATGAGCAGTTCTTC. The encoded protein is CASSLLAGLTSDEQFF.

This clone was seen once. This chain uses TRBV27 with TRBJ1-6; 8 nucleotides line up with TRBD1. Germline V lookup: CDR1 MNHEY, CDR2 SMNVEV (reference sequence). This CDR3 is built from 15 residues. V was pared by 2 bases and J by 7 bases, with 4 bases of the junction left unmatched. The CDR3 region has the DNA TGTGCCAGCAGTTTAGACAGGGGCGTGAATTCACCCCTCCACTTT. Its translation is CASSLDRGVNSPLHF.

This clone appeared a few times. The chain has TRBV15 and TRBJ2-3, with D tentatively TRBD2 (5 bases). Trimming removed 1 base from V and 6 bases from J, with 17 bases in between. The germline gives CDR1 LNHNV, CDR2 YYDKDF (reference sequence). The CDR3 has 16 amino acids. The CDR3 reads CATSRGAGIARDTQYF. CDR3 nucleotides: TGTGCCACCAGCAGAGGCGCTGGAATAGCGAGGGATACGCAGTATTTT. The variable domain in full, completed from reference TRBV15 and TRBJ2-3, reads DAMVIQNPRYQVTQFGKPVTLSCSQTLNHNVMYWYQQKSSQAPKLLFHYYDKDFNNEADTPDNFQSRRPNTSFCFLDIRSPGLGDTAMYLCATSRGAGIARDTQYFGPGTRLTVL.

This sequence joins TRBV5-1 and TRBJ2-1; 11 bases agree with TRBD1. The trim removed 0 bases at V and 8 bases at J, leaving 1 base unmatched. The CDR3 is 14 residues long. Germline V gene sequence: CDR1 SGHRS, CDR2 YFSETQ. CDR3 region: CASSLGTGGDEQFF. The CDR3 nucleotides are TGCGCCAGCAGCTTGGGGACAGGGGGCGATGAGCAGTTCTTC.

This chain joins TRBV2 and TRBJ2-5; 7 nucleotides align to TRBD1. This CDR3 comprises 15 residues. The V gene's germline CDR1 is SNHLY and CDR2 FYNNEI. With V trimmed by 7 bases and J by 4 bases, 12 bases remained unmatched. Here the CDR3 DNA reads TGTGCCAGCATTAAACAGGGGCAGCAGGGAGAGACCCAGTACTTC. It encodes CASIKQGQQGETQYF.

V gene TRBV4-1 combines with J gene TRBJ2-7; 10 nucleotides line up with TRBD1. This CDR3 has 15 amino acids. V shed 4 bases, J shed 3 bases, and the junction held 6 bases outside the gene matches. In germline, CDR1 is MGHRA, CDR2 YSYEKL. The CDR3 loop reads CASSPRDRGRYEQYF. The CDR3 DNA is TGCGCCAGCAGCCCCCGGGACAGGGGTCGCTACGAGCAGTACTTC.

The genes are TRBV11-2 and TRBJ1-3, with a possible D match to TRBD1 (5 bases). Germline lookup yields CDR1 SGHAT and CDR2 FQNNGV. The CDR3 totals 17 residues. The ends were cut back, 5 bases at V and 2 bases at J, with 19 bases in the middle. This CDR3 reads CASSPQGRGAPGNTIYF. In nucleotides, the CDR3 is TGTGCCAGCAGCCCCCAAGGTCGCGGGGCCCCTGGAAACACCATATATTTT.

This sequence joins TRBV13 and TRBJ2-7; 8 nucleotides match TRBD1. The germline V gene encodes CDR1 PRHDT and CDR2 FYEKMQ (reference sequence). Trimming cost V 3 bases and J 5 bases; bases outside gene matches: 9. This CDR3 is 15 amino acids long. The chain's CDR3 is CASSFSSGTGHEQYF. For the CDR3, the DNA is TGTGCCAGCAGCTTTTCTTCCGGGACAGGCCACGAGCAGTACTTC. The full variable domain, completed using reference TRBV13 and TRBJ2-7, is AAGVIQSPRHLIKEKRETATLKCYPIPRHDTVYWYQQGPGQDPQFLISFYEKMQSDKGSIPDRFSAQQFSDYHSELNMSSLELGDSALYFCASSFSSGTGHEQYFGPGTRLTVT.